Below, one T cell receptor beta chain is given with its context. The CDR3 runs to 18 residues. Germline loops: CDR1 SGHTA, CDR2 FQGNSA. V was pared by 5 bases and J by 0 bases, with 12 bases of the junction left unmatched. These data are taken from a study of control samples from healthy donors and cancer patients. The method was immunoSEQ multiplex PCR; TCRdb's version includes in-frame clones alone and lacks a portion of them. The table lists about 140,000 clones, 80% to 95% of them singletons. The TCR was taken from a man between 25 and 39 years old in good health. The source material was blood. The chain couples TRBV7-2 to TRBJ1-5; TRBD1 matches at 8 bases. The chain's CDR3 is CASSRSVGGTGSNQPQHF. In DNA, the CDR3 is TGTGCCAGCAGCCGTAGCGTCGGGGGGACAGGTAGCAATCAGCCCCAGCATTTT.